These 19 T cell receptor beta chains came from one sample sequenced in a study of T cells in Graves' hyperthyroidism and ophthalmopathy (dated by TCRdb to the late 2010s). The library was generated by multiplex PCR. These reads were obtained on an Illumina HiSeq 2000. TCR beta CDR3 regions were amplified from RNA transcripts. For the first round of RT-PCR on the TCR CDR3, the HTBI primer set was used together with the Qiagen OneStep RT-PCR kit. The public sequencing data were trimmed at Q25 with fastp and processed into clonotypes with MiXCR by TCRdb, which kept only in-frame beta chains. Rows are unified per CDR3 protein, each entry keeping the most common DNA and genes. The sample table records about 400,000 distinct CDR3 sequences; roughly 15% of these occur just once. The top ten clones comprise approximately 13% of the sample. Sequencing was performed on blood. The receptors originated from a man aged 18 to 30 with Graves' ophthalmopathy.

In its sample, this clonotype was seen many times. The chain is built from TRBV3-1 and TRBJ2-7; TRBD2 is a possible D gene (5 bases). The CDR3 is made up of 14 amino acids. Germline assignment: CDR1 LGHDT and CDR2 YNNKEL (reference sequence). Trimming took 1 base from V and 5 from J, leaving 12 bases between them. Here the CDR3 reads CASSQGVPGDEQYF. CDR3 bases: TGTGCCAGCAGCCAAGGAGTACCCGGGGACGAGCAGTACTTC.

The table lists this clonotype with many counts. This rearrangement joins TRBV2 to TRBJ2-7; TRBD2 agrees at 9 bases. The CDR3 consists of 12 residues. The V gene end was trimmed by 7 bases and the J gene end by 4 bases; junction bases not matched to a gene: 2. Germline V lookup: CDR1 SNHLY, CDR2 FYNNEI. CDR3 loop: CASKAGGYEQYF. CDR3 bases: TGTGCCAGCAAGGCGGGAGGGTACGAGCAGTACTTC.

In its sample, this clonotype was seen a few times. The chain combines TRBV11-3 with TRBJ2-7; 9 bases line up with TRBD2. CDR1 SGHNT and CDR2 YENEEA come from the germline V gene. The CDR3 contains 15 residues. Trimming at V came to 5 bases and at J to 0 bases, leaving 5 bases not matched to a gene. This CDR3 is CASSRLAESSYEQYF. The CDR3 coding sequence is TGTGCCAGCAGCAGACTAGCGGAATCCTCCTACGAGCAGTACTTC.

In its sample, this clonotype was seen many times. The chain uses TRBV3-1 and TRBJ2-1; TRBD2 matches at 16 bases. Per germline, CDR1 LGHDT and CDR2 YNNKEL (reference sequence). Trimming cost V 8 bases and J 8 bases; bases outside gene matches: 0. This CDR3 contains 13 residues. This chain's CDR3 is CASGTSGGDEQFF. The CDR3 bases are TGTGCCAGCGGGACTAGCGGGGGGGATGAGCAGTTCTTC.

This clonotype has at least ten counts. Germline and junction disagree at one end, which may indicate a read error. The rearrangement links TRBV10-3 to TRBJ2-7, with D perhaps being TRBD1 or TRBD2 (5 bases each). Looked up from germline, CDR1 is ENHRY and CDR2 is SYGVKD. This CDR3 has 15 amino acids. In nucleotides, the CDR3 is TGTGCCATCAGTGATTTCGGGGCCCCCTCCAACGAGCAGTACTTC. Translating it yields CAISDFGAPSNEQYF.

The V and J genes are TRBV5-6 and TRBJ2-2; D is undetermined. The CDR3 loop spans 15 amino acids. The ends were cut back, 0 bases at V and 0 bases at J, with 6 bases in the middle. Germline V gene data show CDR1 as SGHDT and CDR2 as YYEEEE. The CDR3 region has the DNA TGTGCCAGCAGCTTGGGACCCGCGAACACCGGGGAGCTGTTTTTT. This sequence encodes CASSLGPANTGELFF.

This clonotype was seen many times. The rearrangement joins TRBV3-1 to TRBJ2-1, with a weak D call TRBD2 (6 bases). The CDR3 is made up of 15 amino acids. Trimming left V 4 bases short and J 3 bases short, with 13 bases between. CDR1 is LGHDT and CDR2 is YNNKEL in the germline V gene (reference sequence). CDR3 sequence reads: CASSPRGANYNEQFF. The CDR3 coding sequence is TGTGCCAGCAGCCCCCGCGGGGCGAACTACAATGAGCAGTTCTTC.

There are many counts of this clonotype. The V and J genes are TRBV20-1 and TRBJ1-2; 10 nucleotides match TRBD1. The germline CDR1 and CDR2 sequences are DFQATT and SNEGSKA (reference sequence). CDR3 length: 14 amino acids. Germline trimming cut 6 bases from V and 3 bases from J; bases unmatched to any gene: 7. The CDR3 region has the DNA TGCAGTGCCAGGAGGGACAGGGGCCACTATGGCTACACCTTC. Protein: CSARRDRGHYGYTF.

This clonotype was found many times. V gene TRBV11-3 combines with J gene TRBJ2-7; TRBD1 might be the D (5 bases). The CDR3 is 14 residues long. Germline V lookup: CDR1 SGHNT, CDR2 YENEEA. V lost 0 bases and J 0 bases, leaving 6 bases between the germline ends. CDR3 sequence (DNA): TGTGCCAGCAGCTTAGATAGGGGCTCCTACGAGCAGTACTTC. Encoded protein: CASSLDRGSYEQYF. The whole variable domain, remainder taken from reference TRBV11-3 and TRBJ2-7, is EAGVVQSPRYKIIEKKQPVAFWCNPISGHNTLYWYLQNLGQGPELLIRYENEEAVDDSQLPKDRFSAERLKGVDSTLKIQPAELGDSAVYLCASSLDRGSYEQYFGPGTRLTVT.

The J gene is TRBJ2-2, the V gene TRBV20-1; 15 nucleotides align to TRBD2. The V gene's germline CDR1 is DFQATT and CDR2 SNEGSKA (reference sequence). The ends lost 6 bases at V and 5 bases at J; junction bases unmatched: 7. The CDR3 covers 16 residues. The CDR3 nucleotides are TGCAGTGCGCGGACTAGCGGGGGGGGAGGTACCGGGGAGCTGTTTTTT. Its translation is CSARTSGGGGTGELFF.

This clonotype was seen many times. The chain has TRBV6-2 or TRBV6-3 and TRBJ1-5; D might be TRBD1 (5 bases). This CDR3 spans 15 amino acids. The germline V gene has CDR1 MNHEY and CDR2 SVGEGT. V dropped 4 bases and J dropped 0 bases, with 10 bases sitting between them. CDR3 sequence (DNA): TGTGCCAGCAGTTCCGGGGCGTATAGCAATCAGCCCCAGCATTTT. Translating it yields CASSSGAYSNQPQHF.

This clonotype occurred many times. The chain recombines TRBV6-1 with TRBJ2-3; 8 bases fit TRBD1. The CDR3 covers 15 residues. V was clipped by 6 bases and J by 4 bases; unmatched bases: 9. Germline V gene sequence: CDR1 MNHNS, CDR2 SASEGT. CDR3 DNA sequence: TGTGCCAGCAGCCCTGGCGGACAGGGAGCAGATACGCAGTATTTT. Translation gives CASSPGGQGADTQYF.

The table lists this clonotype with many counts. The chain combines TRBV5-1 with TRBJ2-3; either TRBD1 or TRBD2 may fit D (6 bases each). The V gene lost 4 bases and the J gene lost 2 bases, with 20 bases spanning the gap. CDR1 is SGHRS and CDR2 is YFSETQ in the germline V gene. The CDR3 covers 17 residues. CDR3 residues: CASSVWGALFSTDTQYF. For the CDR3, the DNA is TGCGCCAGCAGCGTGTGGGGGGCCTTATTCTCCACAGATACGCAGTATTTT.

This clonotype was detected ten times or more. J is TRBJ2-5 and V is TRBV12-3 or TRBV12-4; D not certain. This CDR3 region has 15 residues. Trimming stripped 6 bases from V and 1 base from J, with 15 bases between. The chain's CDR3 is CASSPPNPGQETQYF. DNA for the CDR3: TGTGCCAGCAGCCCTCCGAACCCCGGCCAAGAGACCCAGTACTTC.

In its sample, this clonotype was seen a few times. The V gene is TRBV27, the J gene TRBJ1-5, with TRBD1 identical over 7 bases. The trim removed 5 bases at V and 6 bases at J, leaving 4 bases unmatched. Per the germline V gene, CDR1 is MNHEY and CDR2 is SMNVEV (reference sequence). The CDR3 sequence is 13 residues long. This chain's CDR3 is CASSPTGSQPQHF. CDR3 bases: TGTGCCAGCAGTCCGACAGGGAGTCAGCCCCAGCATTTT.

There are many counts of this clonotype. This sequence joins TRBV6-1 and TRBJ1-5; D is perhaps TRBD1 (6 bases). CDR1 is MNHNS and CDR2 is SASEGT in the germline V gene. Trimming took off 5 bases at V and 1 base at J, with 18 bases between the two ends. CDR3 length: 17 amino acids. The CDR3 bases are TGTGCCAGCAGTTACAGGGCCCCCTTTTCCAGCAATCAGCCCCAGCATTTT. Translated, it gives CASSYRAPFSSNQPQHF.

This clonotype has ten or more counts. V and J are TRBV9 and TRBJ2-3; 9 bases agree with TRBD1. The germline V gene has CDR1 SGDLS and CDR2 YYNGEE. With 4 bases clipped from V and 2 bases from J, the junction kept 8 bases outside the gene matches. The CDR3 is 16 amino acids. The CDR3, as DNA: TGTGCCAGCAGCCTCACAGGGGGCGGATTCACAGATACGCAGTATTTT. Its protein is CASSLTGGGFTDTQYF.

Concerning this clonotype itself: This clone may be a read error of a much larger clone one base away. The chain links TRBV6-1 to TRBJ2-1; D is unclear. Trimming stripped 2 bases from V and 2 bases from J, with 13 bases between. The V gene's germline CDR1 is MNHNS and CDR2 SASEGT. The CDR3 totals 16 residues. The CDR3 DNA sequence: TGTGCCAGCAGTGAACTGCCTGGCCACCCCTACAATGAGCAGTTCTTC. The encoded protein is CASSELPGHPYNEQFF.

CDR3 protein: CASSATLAGGNIQYF. CDR3 DNA: TGCGCCAGCAGCGCTACTCTAGCGGGGGGAAACATTCAGTACTTC. This chain uses TRBV5-1 with TRBJ2-4; 11 nucleotides align to TRBD2. J was trimmed by 6 bases and V by 4 bases; bases with no gene match: 6. This CDR3 contains 15 residues. CDR1 is SGHRS and CDR2 is YFSETQ in the germline V gene.